This passage covers 20 T cell receptor beta chains from one sample sequenced in a study of regulatory T cells in long-lasting Graves disease (dated by TCRdb to the early 2020s). Receptor libraries were prepared by multiplex PCR. TCRdb shows the sequencer as Illumina HiSeq 4000. iRepertoire HTBI primers and Arm-PCR amplification of CDR3 regions were used to construct TCR beta libraries. TCRdb's own reprocessing of the public reads used fastp at Q25 and MiXCR and kept productive beta chains. For every CDR3 protein sequence, its rows merge into one entry that carries the most common genes and DNA. This sample has about 460,000 distinct CDR3 sequences in its table, and around a fifth of those were observed once. Clones ranked in the top ten supply roughly 13% of the sample. This specimen's time point label, interpreted: persistent/refractory GD, antithyroid drugs over 5 years with positive TRAb. RNA was extracted from PBMCs in TRIzol for both TCR sequencing and RNA sequencing.

This specimen consisted of peripheral blood mononuclear cells (PBMCs), obtained when the disease was refractory, from a patient treated with antithyroid drugs. The receptors derive from a female donor with Graves disease.

This clonotype appeared many times. The DNA of the CDR3 is TGTGCCAGCAGGAGAGCGACAGGGAAAGAGACCCAGTACTTC. This encodes CASRRATGKETQYF. V and J are TRBV6-1 and TRBJ2-5; 7 bases line up with TRBD1. Germline V gene lookup returns CDR1 MNHNS and CDR2 SASEGT. Losses at the gene ends were 6 bases for V and 3 bases for J; bases not matched to a gene: 7. The CDR3 runs to 14 residues.

On this clonotype itself: This may be a read error: a much more frequent sequence differs by one nucleotide. This chain joins TRBV6-2 or TRBV6-3 and TRBJ2-7; D unclear. Germline V lookup: CDR1 MNHEY, CDR2 SVGEGT. The germline V and J ends were trimmed by 0 bases and 3 bases, with 9 bases remaining between them. The CDR3 has 14 amino acids. The CDR3 loop reads CASSYSEQSYEQYF. The CDR3 coding sequence is TGTGCCAGCAGTTACTCGGAACAGAGCTACGAGCAGTACTTC.

Worth noting for this clonotype: One junction end does not reproduce the germline sequence, and a read error may be involved. The CDR3 loop is CTSTPQGLGEKLFF. In DNA, the CDR3 is TGCACCAGCACCCCCCAAGGGTTGGGTGAAAAACTGTTTTTT. This sequence joins TRBV5-1 and TRBJ1-4; D is ambiguous. The CDR3 loop spans 14 amino acids. The germline CDR1 and CDR2 sequences are SGHRS and YFSETQ.

The chain links TRBV30 to TRBJ1-6, with TRBD1 as a possible D gene (5 bases). Germline CDR1 is GTSNPN and CDR2 is SVGIG (reference sequence). This CDR3 has 16 amino acids. V was shortened by 4 bases and J by 1 base, with 14 bases between the two germline ends. The CDR3 is CAWILAGASYNSPLHF. The CDR3 bases are TGTGCCTGGATCCTAGCCGGGGCGTCCTATAATTCACCCCTCCACTTT. The variable domain in full, completed from reference TRBV30 and TRBJ1-6, reads SQTIHQWPATLVQPVGSPLSLECTVEGTSNPNLYWYRQAAGRGLQLLFYSVGIGQISSEVPQNLSASRPQDRQFILSSKKLLLSDSGFYLCAWILAGASYNSPLHFGNGTRLTVT.

The chain joins TRBV11-2 to TRBJ2-1, with D perhaps TRBD1 (5 bases). The germline V gene has CDR1 SGHAT and CDR2 FQNNGV. V was pared by 5 bases and J by 7 bases, with 15 bases between. The CDR3 extends over 14 amino acids. CDR3: CASSPKGPRNEQFF. Written as DNA, the CDR3 is TGTGCCAGCAGCCCTAAGGGGCCTAGGAATGAGCAGTTCTTC.

The sample holds one count of this clonotype. A much larger clonotype is one base distant, so this may be a read error. The chain couples TRBV11-3 to TRBJ2-7; 9 bases align to TRBD2. Germline lookup yields CDR1 SGHNT and CDR2 YENEEA. The CDR3 sequence is 13 residues long. The CDR3: CASSSAGLAEQCF. CDR3 in DNA: TGTGCCAGCAGTTCAGCGGGACTAGCCGAGCAGTGCTTC.

This clonotype has at least ten counts. V gene TRBV5-6 combines with J gene TRBJ1-1; a weak D match, TRBD1 (5 bases). The CDR3 runs 15 residues. Germline CDR1 is SGHDT and CDR2 is YYEEEE. Trimming removed 2 bases at V and 0 bases at J, with 11 bases between. CDR3 nucleotides: TGTGCCAGCAGCTTAGGTCGGGGCATGAACACTGAAGCTTTCTTT. Its protein is CASSLGRGMNTEAFF.

This clonotype showed up many times. This chain joins TRBV20-1 and TRBJ1-6; D is undetermined. The CDR3 contains 13 residues. From germline, CDR1 is DFQATT and CDR2 SNEGSKA (reference sequence). V lost 3 bases and J lost 6, with 9 bases in between. CDR3 nucleotides: TGCAGTGCTAGGAATACAGTTAATTCACCCCTCCACTTT. Translating gives CSARNTVNSPLHF.

This clonotype was observed at least ten times. The gene calls are TRBV20-1 and TRBJ2-7, with D hard to call. This CDR3 spans 15 amino acids. Germline lookup yields CDR1 DFQATT and CDR2 SNEGSKA (reference sequence). V lost 3 bases and J lost 5, with 20 bases in between. In DNA, the CDR3 is TGCAGTGCTAGGTCAGTCCATCCCCCACCGGACGAGCAGTACTTC. Protein product: CSARSVHPPPDEQYF.

The chain recombines TRBV7-2 with TRBJ2-1, with a tentative D call TRBD2 (6 bases). This CDR3 region has 14 residues. Trimming pared 3 bases from V and 0 bases from J, leaving 6 bases between. The germline V gene encodes CDR1 SGHTA and CDR2 FQGNSA. This chain's CDR3 is CASSFGGSYNEQFF. The CDR3 bases are TGTGCCAGCAGCTTCGGGGGCTCCTACAATGAGCAGTTCTTC.

This clonotype was found many times. The CDR3 region is CASSYSWGQSASPLHF. CDR3 DNA: TGTGCCAGCAGTTACTCGTGGGGACAGTCGGCTTCACCCCTCCACTTT. This chain joins TRBV6-2 or TRBV6-3 and TRBJ1-6; 7 bases line up with TRBD1. The length of the CDR3 is 16 residues. CDR1 and CDR2 from the germline V gene are MNHEY and SVGEGT. Trimming cost V 0 bases and J 9 bases; bases outside gene matches: 8.

J is TRBJ2-7 and V is TRBV3-1, with 10 bases aligning to TRBD1. From germline, CDR1 is LGHDT and CDR2 YNNKEL (reference sequence). The trim removed 3 bases at V and 5 bases at J, leaving 10 bases unmatched. CDR3 length equals 16 residues. CDR3 sequence (DNA): TGTGCCAGCAGCCAGGACCCCGGGACAGGGGTCCACGAGCAGTACTTC. Protein: CASSQDPGTGVHEQYF.

This clonotype appeared a few times. This chain links TRBV20-1 with TRBJ1-5; perhaps TRBD1 as D (6 bases). Looked up from germline, CDR1 is DFQATT and CDR2 is SNEGSKA (reference sequence). V was cut by 3 bases and J by 5 bases, with 11 bases left in between. This CDR3 comprises 13 residues. The CDR3 nucleotides are TGCAGTGCTAGCGGACAGCCCGATCAGCCCCAGCATTTT. This gives the protein CSASGQPDQPQHF.

Ten or more counts support this clonotype. The chain employs TRBV28 and TRBJ2-7, with D perhaps TRBD2 (6 bases). V gave up 4 bases and J gave up 2 bases, with 12 bases separating them. The CDR3 loop spans 14 amino acids. CDR1 and CDR2 (germline): MDHEN, SYDVKM. CDR3 coding DNA: TGTGCCAGCAGTTGGGTCCGGAGGGCCTACGAGCAGTACTTC. Protein product: CASSWVRRAYEQYF. The variable domain in full, with the rest retrieved from reference TRBV28 and TRBJ2-7, is DVKVTQSSRYLVKRTGEKVFLECVQDMDHENMFWYRQDPGLGLRLIYFSYDVKMKEKGDIPEGYSVSREKKERFSLILESASTNQTSMYLCASSWVRRAYEQYFGPGTRLTVT.

This clonotype was detected ten times or more. This rearrangement joins TRBV7-9 to TRBJ2-7; 11 bases agree with TRBD2. Germline V gene data show CDR1 as SEHNR and CDR2 as FQNEAQ (reference sequence). CDR3 length equals 14 residues. The trim removed 4 bases at V and 6 bases at J, leaving 5 bases unmatched. DNA of the CDR3: TGTGCCAGCAGCTCGAGAGGACTAGCGGGCGAGCAGTACTTC. It specifies CASSSRGLAGEQYF.

The table lists this clonotype with many counts. The V call is TRBV15, the J call TRBJ1-1; D unclear. V lost 0 bases and J lost 0, with 8 bases in between. Germline CDR1 and CDR2: LNHNV and YYDKDF (reference sequence). The CDR3 length is 15 residues. This CDR3 is CATSREPAMNTEAFF. The DNA for the CDR3 is TGTGCCACCAGCAGAGAGCCAGCAATGAACACTGAAGCTTTCTTT.

This clonotype was detected many times. The chain carries TRBV11-2 and TRBJ2-6; D is ambiguous. Germline loops: CDR1 SGHAT, CDR2 FQNNGV. The CDR3 has 15 residues. Between the trimmed V and J ends, which lost 2 bases and 0 bases, there was a span of 5 bases. CDR3 bases: TGTGCCAGCAGCTTATCGAACTCTGGGGCCAACGTCCTGACTTTC. It specifies CASSLSNSGANVLTF.

This clonotype turned up a few times. The V gene is TRBV3-1, the J gene TRBJ2-2; 9 bases map to TRBD2. This CDR3 contains 17 residues. The germline V gene encodes CDR1 LGHDT and CDR2 YNNKEL (reference sequence). V shed 0 bases and J 4 bases; nucleotides not matched to a gene: 6. CDR3 residues: CASSQDSRGGATGELFF. The CDR3 DNA follows: TGTGCCAGCAGCCAAGATTCACGCGGGGGGGCCACCGGGGAGCTGTTTTTT.

Ten or more counts support this clonotype. The chain couples TRBV20-1 to TRBJ2-2; TRBD2 matches at 7 bases. Germline V CDR1 and CDR2: DFQATT, SNEGSKA (reference sequence). Germline trimming cut 3 bases from V and 3 bases from J; bases unmatched to any gene: 4. The CDR3 covers 14 residues. CDR3 residues: CSASERDYTGELFF. CDR3 nucleotide sequence: TGCAGTGCTAGTGAGCGGGACTACACCGGGGAGCTGTTTTTT.

This clonotype occurred many times. This chain links TRBV6-2 or TRBV6-3 with TRBJ2-7; 10 bases match TRBD1. V lost 7 bases to trimming and J lost 2 bases; unmatched junction nucleotides: 17. CDR1 MNHEY and CDR2 SVGEGT come from the germline V gene. The CDR3 loop spans 18 amino acids. The CDR3 protein is CASNERNTGTGEAYEQYF. CDR3 DNA sequence: TGTGCCAGCAACGAGAGGAATACCGGGACAGGGGAGGCCTACGAGCAGTACTTC.